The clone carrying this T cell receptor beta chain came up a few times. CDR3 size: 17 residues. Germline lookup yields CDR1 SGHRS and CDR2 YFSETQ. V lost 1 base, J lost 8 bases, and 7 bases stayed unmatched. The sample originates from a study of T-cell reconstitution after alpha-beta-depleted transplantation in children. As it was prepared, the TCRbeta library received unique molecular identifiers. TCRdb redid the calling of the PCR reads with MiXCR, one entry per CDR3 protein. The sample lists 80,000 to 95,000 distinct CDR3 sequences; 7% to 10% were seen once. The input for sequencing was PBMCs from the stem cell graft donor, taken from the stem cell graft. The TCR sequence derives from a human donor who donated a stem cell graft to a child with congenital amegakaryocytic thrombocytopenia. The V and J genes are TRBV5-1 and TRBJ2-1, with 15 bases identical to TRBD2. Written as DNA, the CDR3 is TGCGCCAGCAGCTTGCCTGGGGGACTAGCGGGGGGCCATGAGCAGTTCTTC. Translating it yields CASSLPGGLAGGHEQFF.